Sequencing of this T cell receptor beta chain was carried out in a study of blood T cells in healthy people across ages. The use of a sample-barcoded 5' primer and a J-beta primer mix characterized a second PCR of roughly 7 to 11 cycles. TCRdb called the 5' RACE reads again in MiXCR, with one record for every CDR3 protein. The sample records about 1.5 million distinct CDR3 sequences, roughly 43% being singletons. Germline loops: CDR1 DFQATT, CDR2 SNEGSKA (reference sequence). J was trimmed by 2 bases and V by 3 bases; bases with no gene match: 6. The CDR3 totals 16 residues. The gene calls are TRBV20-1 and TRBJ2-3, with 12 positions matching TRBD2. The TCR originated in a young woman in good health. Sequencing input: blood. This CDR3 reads CSARGGLAGTTDTQYF. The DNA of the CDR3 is TGCAGTGCTAGGGGTGGACTAGCGGGGACCACAGATACGCAGTATTTT.